This note documents a single T cell receptor beta chain sequence. Its target is not known. This record comes from a study of identical twins. Findings and caveats of the study: Reduced insertions were recorded for abundant cord blood beta clonotypes, with no such pattern in memory repertoires. In zero-insertion analyses, partial confounding could arise from invariant MAIT and iNKT cells. Less excess twin sharing appeared in beta out-of-frame sequences. Out-of-frame alpha sequences common to twins exhibited a surplus of low generation probability.

TCRdb re-analysed the 5' RACE reads in MiXCR, keeping a single row per CDR3 protein. The table shows 450,000 to 600,000 distinct CDR3 sequences, with around 22% occurring only once. With V trimmed by 7 bases and J by 14 bases, 10 bases remained unmatched. The length of the CDR3 is 12 residues. CDR1 is MDHEN and CDR2 is SYDVKM in the germline V gene. The sample was also linked to a second study, of yellow fever vaccine responses in identical twins.

This chain links TRBV28 with TRBJ2-3, with 9 bases that match TRBD2. Material for sequencing was CD4+ T cells sorted from blood. This TCR derives from a woman between 18 and 30 years old in good health. The CDR3 is CASNLSGGMGYF. CDR3 in DNA: TGTGCCAGCAACTTGAGCGGGGGGATGGGGTATTTT.